Here is one TCR beta chain with its context. These data come from a study of PD-L1 blockade in urothelial cancer. Looking at the study overall: Atezolizumab was started by patients in the mid-2010s at 1,200 mg intravenously every 3 weeks. Treatment start was followed by blood analysis at 3 weeks (second dose) and again at 6 weeks.

Peripheral blood mononuclear cells were collected from every patient before and during treatment, yielding between 1 and 8 samples per patient. The table came from immunoSEQ multiplex PCR; TCRdb's copy has only in-frame clones and leaves some out. Among tens of thousands of clones listed, approximately 86% were seen once. The CDR3 is 15 amino acids. This rearrangement joins TRBV21-1 to TRBJ1-5. TRBV21-1 is an annotated pseudogene. The clonotype was recovered from a man aged 50 or older with urothelial cancer. Material: PBMCs, obtained around atezolizumab (anti-PD-L1) treatment. The CDR3 DNA reads as TGTGCCAGCAGCAAAGGGAGGGCAGGCTATCAGCCCCAGCATTTT. This encodes CASSKGRAGYQPQHF.